This T cell receptor (beta chain) was recovered during a study of T cells after posttransplantation cyclophosphamide. Trimming shortened V by 4 bases and J by 2 bases, and 15 bases separated the two germline ends. The CDR3 loop spans 15 amino acids. CDR1 is KGHSH, CDR2 LQKENI, per germline. Profiled with immunoSEQ multiplex PCR; TCRdb holds only in-frame clones, not every one. The sample has around 18,000 clones, 70% to 80% seen once. This clone was detected only once. A marrow graft followed busulfan-fludarabine conditioning, with cyclophosphamide on days +3 and +4. Specimen: CD8+ T cells sorted from PBMCs, collected approximately 2,000 days after a stem cell transplant with posttransplant cyclophosphamide. The sequence came from a female patient in her forties who received an allogeneic stem cell transplant from a related donor, was CMV-positive, and had no GVHD. T cells may partly derive from the graft donor. The genes are TRBV18 and TRBJ2-7; D might be TRBD1 (5 bases). The CDR3 DNA reads as TGTGCCAGCTCACATAGGACAAATCGACCCTACGAGCAGTACTTC. It codes for CASSHRTNRPYEQYF. Together with reference TRBV18 and TRBJ2-7, the CDR3 gives the full variable domain: NAGVMQNPRHLVRRRGQEARLRCSPMKGHSHVYWYRQLPEEGLKFMVYLQKENIIDESGMPKERFSAEFPKEGPSILRIQQVVRGDSAAYFCASSHRTNRPYEQYFGPGTRLTVT.